This T cell receptor beta chain appears in the sequencing data of a study of blood T cell repertoires in COVID-19. Overall study: Samples representing acute and convalescent COVID-19 were sourced from the United States, Italy and Spain. PBMCs, B-cell-depleted T cells, or T cells provided the cDNA or gDNA that made up the material.

Original handling: Amplification of reference gene primers provided the estimated nucleated cell counts. Clones were read by immunoSEQ multiplex PCR, and TCRdb kept only the in-frame ones, dropping some. V, J and clone size reflect that table, while D and trimming were determined from the DNA. Seen here are roughly 120,000 clones, 79% observed once, and the top ten hold 3% to 4.5%. Germline V gene sequence: CDR1 MDHEN, CDR2 SYDVKM. This CDR3 contains 14 residues. V was cut by 1 base and J by 5 bases, with 9 bases left in between. This chain connects TRBV28 to TRBJ1-5; D is possibly TRBD1 (6 bases). This TCR was sampled from a woman of 80 years or more with acute or convalescent COVID-19. Sequencing was done on a sample of peripheral blood. CDR3 nucleotides: TGTGCCAGCAGTTTATCGGCAGGGGATCAGCCCCAGCATTTT. Encoded protein: CASSLSAGDQPQHF.